The 9 T cell receptor beta chains in this list originate from one sample, sequenced in a study of T-cell memory formation after mild COVID-19. TCRdb processed the 5' RACE reads anew with MiXCR; each CDR3 protein has one entry. The sample records some 290,000 distinct CDR3 sequences, roughly 17% being singletons. The specimen sequenced was PBMCs or a T cell subset sorted from them (not recorded which). The receptors originated from a young man who had mild COVID-19 (a few samples of this study predate the infection). Cell type and time point are not known.

This clonotype was found a few times. The rearrangement uses TRBV12-3 or TRBV12-4 and TRBJ1-4, with a tentative D call TRBD1 (5 bases). Trimming took 7 bases from V and 0 from J, leaving 15 bases between them. CDR3 length equals 16 residues. CDR3 region: CASNNGAAATNEKLFF. CDR3 coding DNA: TGTGCCAGCAATAACGGGGCGGCGGCAACTAATGAAAAACTGTTTTTT.

At least ten counts were recorded for this clonotype. V gene TRBV7-9 combines with J gene TRBJ2-5, with 14 bases lining up with TRBD2. V lost 5 bases, J lost 1 base, and 3 bases stayed unmatched. The CDR3 contains 16 residues. Germline V gene sequence: CDR1 SEHNR, CDR2 FQNEAQ (reference sequence). This CDR3 reads CASSQGLAGVQETQYF. In nucleotides, the CDR3 is TGTGCCAGCAGCCAGGGACTAGCGGGGGTCCAAGAGACCCAGTACTTC.

This clonotype was picked up a small number of times. The rearrangement uses TRBV28 and TRBJ2-1; 11 positions match TRBD2. The CDR3 spans 16 residues. Germline V gene lookup returns CDR1 MDHEN and CDR2 SYDVKM. V shed 7 bases, J shed 7 bases, and the junction held 12 bases outside the gene matches. In DNA, the CDR3 is TGTGCCAGCACGCGAAATAGCGGGGGGGGCGTAAATGAGCAGTTCTTC. As protein: CASTRNSGGGVNEQFF.

This clonotype was recorded a few times. The chain links TRBV9 to TRBJ2-3; D unresolved. The germline V gene encodes CDR1 SGDLS and CDR2 YYNGEE. CDR3 size: 13 residues. V lost 3 bases to trimming and J lost 5 bases, with 10 bases between them. The CDR3 sequence is CASSAAVGDTQYF. The CDR3 coding sequence is TGTGCCAGCAGCGCTGCGGTGGGAGATACGCAGTATTTT.

This clonotype was counted only a few times. V usage is TRBV7-2 and J usage is TRBJ2-7; 7 bases agree with TRBD2. Germline CDR1 and CDR2: SGHTA and FQGNSA. CDR3 length: 15 residues. The V gene end was trimmed by 2 bases and the J gene end by 3 bases; junction bases not matched to a gene: 7. CDR3 loop: CASSLTAGVGYEQYF. The CDR3 DNA follows: TGTGCCAGCAGCTTAACGGCGGGGGTAGGCTACGAGCAGTACTTC.

This clonotype has a handful of counts. The V gene is TRBV7-2, the J gene TRBJ2-1; D gene unclear. In germline, CDR1 is SGHTA, CDR2 FQGNSA. Trimming took 2 bases from V and 8 from J, leaving 7 bases between them. The CDR3 consists of 12 residues. The DNA of the CDR3 is TGTGCCAGCAGCTTAACCGAGGATGAGCAGTTCTTC. It codes for CASSLTEDEQFF. Looking up the rest from reference TRBV7-2 and TRBJ2-1 gives the full variable domain: GAGVSQSPSNKVTEKGKDVELRCDPISGHTALYWYRQSLGQGLEFLIYFQGNSAPDKSGLPSDRFSAERTGGSVSTLTIQRTQQEDSAVYLCASSLTEDEQFFGPGTRLTVL.

For the CDR3, the DNA is TGTGCCAGCAGCTGGCCCGGGAGAGGTGTAATTGAGCAGTACTTC. Translated, it gives CASSWPGRGVIEQYF. The chain uses TRBV7-9 and TRBJ2-7, with a weak D call TRBD2 (6 bases). This CDR3 spans 15 amino acids. The germline gives CDR1 SEHNR, CDR2 FQNEAQ (reference sequence). Trimming removed 4 bases at V and 7 bases at J, with 20 bases between. Full variable domain (outside the CDR3, taken from reference TRBV7-9 and TRBJ2-7): DTGVSQNPRHKITKRGQNVTFRCDPISEHNRLYWYRQTLGQGPEFLTYFQNEAQLEKSRLLSDRFSAERPKGSFSTLEIQRTEQGDSAMYLCASSWPGRGVIEQYFGPGTRLTVT.

This clonotype was seen a handful of times. This chain joins TRBV11-2 and TRBJ2-5; 11 bases fit TRBD1. V lost 7 bases to trimming and J lost 4 bases; unmatched junction nucleotides: 8. Germline loops: CDR1 SGHAT, CDR2 FQNNGV. CDR3 size: 15 residues. The CDR3 nucleotides are TGTGCCAGCACCCCTGGACAGGGGGCTCGAGAGACCCAGTACTTC. Protein sequence: CASTPGQGARETQYF.

The rearrangement links TRBV7-6 to TRBJ2-5; D unclear. The CDR3 runs 13 residues. The ends were cut back, 3 bases at V and 4 bases at J, with 9 bases in the middle. From germline, CDR1 is SGHVS and CDR2 FNYEAQ. The CDR3 coding sequence is TGTGCCAGCAGCTTTGGAAACCCAGAGACCCAGTACTTC. It encodes CASSFGNPETQYF.